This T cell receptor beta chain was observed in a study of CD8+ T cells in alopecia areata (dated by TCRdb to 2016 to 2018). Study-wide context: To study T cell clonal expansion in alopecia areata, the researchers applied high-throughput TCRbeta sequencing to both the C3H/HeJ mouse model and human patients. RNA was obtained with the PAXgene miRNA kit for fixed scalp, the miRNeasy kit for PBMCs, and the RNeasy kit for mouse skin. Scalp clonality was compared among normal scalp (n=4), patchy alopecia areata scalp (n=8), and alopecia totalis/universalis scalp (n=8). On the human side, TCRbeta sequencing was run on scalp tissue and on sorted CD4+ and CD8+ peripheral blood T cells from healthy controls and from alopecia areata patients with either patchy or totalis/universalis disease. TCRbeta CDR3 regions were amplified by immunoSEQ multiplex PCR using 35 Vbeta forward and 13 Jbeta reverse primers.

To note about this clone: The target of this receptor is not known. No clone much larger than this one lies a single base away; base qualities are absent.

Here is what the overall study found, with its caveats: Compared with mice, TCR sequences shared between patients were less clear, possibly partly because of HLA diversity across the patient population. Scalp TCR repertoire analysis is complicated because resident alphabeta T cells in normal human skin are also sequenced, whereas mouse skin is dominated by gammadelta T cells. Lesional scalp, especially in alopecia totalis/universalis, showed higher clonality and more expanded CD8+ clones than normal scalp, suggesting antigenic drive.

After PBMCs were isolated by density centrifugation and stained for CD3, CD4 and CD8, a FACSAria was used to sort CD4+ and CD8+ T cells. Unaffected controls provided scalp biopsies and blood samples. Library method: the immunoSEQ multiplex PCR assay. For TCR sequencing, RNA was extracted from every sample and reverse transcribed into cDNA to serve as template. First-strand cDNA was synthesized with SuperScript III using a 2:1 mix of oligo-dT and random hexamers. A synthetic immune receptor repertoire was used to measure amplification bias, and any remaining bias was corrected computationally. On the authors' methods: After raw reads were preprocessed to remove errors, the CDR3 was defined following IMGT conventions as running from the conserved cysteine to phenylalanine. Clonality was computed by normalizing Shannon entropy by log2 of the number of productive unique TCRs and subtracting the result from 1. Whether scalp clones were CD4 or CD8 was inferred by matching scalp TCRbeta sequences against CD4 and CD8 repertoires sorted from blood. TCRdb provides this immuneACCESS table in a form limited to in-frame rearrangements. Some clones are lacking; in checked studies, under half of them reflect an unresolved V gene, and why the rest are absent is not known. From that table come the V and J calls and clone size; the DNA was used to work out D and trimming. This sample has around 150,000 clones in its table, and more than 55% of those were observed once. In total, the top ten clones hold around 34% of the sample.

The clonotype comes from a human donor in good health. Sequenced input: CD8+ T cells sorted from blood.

The CDR3 amino acid sequence is: CAWRSGSYEQYF. In nucleotides, the sequence is TGTGCCTGGAGATCGGGATCCTACGAGCAGTACTTC. This chain is built from TRBV30 and TRBJ2-7; the best D guess is TRBD2, with 5 bases matching. From the germline V gene (reference sequence), CDR1 is GTSNPN and CDR2 is SVGIG. The cysteine opens and the phenylalanine closes a CDR3 of 12 amino acids. Solely the CDR3 DNA is kept, with 36 bases framed from the first base. The V end loses 3 bases and the J end loses 1 base, and a stretch of 7 bases separates them.